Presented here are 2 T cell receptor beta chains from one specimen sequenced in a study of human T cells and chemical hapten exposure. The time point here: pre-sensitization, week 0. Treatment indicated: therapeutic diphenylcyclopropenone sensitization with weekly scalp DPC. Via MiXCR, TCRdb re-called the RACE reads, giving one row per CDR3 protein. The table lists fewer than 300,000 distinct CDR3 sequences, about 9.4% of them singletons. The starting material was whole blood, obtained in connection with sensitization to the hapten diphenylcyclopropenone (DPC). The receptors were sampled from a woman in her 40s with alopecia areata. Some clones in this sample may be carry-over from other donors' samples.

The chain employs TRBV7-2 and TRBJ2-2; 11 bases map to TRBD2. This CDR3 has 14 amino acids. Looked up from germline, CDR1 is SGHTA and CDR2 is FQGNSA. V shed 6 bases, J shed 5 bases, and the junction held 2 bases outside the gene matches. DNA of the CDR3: TGTGCCAGCAGACCTAGCGGGAGGACCGGGGAGCTGTTTTTT. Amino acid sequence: CASRPSGRTGELFF.

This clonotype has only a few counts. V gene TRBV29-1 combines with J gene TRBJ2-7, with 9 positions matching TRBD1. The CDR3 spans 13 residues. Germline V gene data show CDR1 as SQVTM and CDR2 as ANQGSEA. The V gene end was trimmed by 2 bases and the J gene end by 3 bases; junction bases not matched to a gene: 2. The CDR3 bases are TGCAGCGTTGAAACAGGGGGCGGCTACGAGCAGTACTTC. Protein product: CSVETGGGYEQYF.